One sample yielded the 26 T cell receptor beta chains listed below, sequenced in a study of cytotoxic CD8 clonotypes in ibrutinib-treated CLL. Profiling relied on immunoSEQ multiplex PCR, and the TCRdb table lists in-frame clones only, not all of them. The data show 65,000 to 85,000 clones, about nine tenths seen once. The sample was PBMCs, taken after 12 months of ibrutinib treatment. Receptors originate from a human donor with chronic lymphocytic leukemia.

This chain joins TRBV11-3 and TRBJ2-5; D gene unclear. CDR1 is SGHNT and CDR2 is YENEEA in the germline V gene. CDR3 length: 14 residues. V was cut by 1 base and J by 2 bases, with 8 bases left in between. CDR3 nucleotide sequence: TGTGCCAGCAGCTTAGTGGGCAGACAAGAGACCCAGTACTTC. It is translated as CASSLVGRQETQYF.

The J gene is TRBJ2-7, the V gene TRBV29-1; D uncertain. Trimming removed 2 bases from V and 6 bases from J, with 11 bases in between. In germline, CDR1 is SQVTM, CDR2 ANQGSEA. CDR3 length equals 12 residues. CDR3 loop: CSVEIEAVEQYF. In DNA, the CDR3 is TGCAGCGTTGAAATAGAAGCAGTCGAGCAGTACTTC.

V usage is TRBV5-1 and J usage is TRBJ1-2; 8 bases fit TRBD1. CDR1 is SGHRS and CDR2 is YFSETQ in the germline V gene. J lost 5 bases, V lost 2 bases, and 5 bases had no gene match. The CDR3 totals 14 residues. CDR3 bases: TGCGCCAGCAGCTTCTCAGGGGGCGAGTATGGCTACACCTTC. Protein sequence: CASSFSGGEYGYTF. The whole variable domain, remainder taken from reference TRBV5-1 and TRBJ1-2, is KAGVTQTPRYLIKTRGQQVTLSCSPISGHRSVSWYQQTPGQGLQFLFEYFSETQRNKGNFPGRFSGRQFSNSRSEMNVSTLELGDSALYLCASSFSGGEYGYTFGSGTRLTVV.

This chain links TRBV19 with TRBJ1-1; a weak D match, TRBD1 (6 bases). This CDR3 region has 13 residues. Germline V lookup: CDR1 LNHDA, CDR2 SQIVND (reference sequence). The germline V and J ends were trimmed by 9 bases and 5 bases, with 16 bases remaining between them. CDR3 residues: CASRDRGGTEAFF. In DNA form, the CDR3 reads TGTGCCAGCAGGGATAGAGGGGGGACTGAAGCTTTCTTT.

This chain links TRBV6-5 with TRBJ2-3; D unresolved. This CDR3 has 16 residues. Looked up from germline, CDR1 is MNHEY and CDR2 is SVGAGI. V was cut by 2 bases and J by 0 bases, with 12 bases left in between. This CDR3 reads CASSYGRTTSTDTQYF. The CDR3 nucleotides are TGTGCCAGCAGTTACGGCAGGACCACTAGCACAGATACGCAGTATTTT.

The chain carries TRBV5-1 and TRBJ2-1; D possibly corresponds to TRBD2 (5 bases). Trimming pared 3 bases from V and 6 bases from J, leaving 10 bases between. The CDR3 is made up of 13 amino acids. CDR1 is SGHRS, CDR2 YFSETQ, per germline. CDR3 residues: CASSSPGVNEQFF. DNA of the CDR3: TGCGCCAGCAGCTCCCCCGGGGTCAATGAGCAGTTCTTC. The entire variable domain, with the rest obtained from reference TRBV5-1 and TRBJ2-1, is as follows: KAGVTQTPRYLIKTRGQQVTLSCSPISGHRSVSWYQQTPGQGLQFLFEYFSETQRNKGNFPGRFSGRQFSNSRSEMNVSTLELGDSALYLCASSSPGVNEQFFGPGTRLTVL.

The chain couples TRBV10-3 to TRBJ2-7; 10 positions agree with TRBD1. The CDR3 covers 16 residues. J gave up 4 bases and V 2 bases, and 8 bases lay outside the gene matches. Germline CDR1 reads ENHRY; CDR2 reads SYGVKD. In DNA form, the CDR3 reads TGTGCCATCAGTGAGACCGGACAGGGGGGAATTTACGAGCAGTACTTC. Its translation: CAISETGQGGIYEQYF.

The rearrangement uses TRBV19 and TRBJ1-2; 8 bases fit TRBD1. The germline CDR1 and CDR2 sequences are LNHDA and SQIVND (reference sequence). J gave up 3 bases and V 3 bases, and 3 bases lay outside the gene matches. This CDR3 comprises 14 residues. This CDR3 is CASSMDREDYGYTF. As DNA, the CDR3 is TGTGCCAGTAGTATGGACAGGGAGGACTATGGCTACACCTTC.

CDR3 in DNA: TGTGCCAGCAGCCAAGGTCCCTACGAGCAGTACTTC. It is translated as CASSQGPYEQYF. V usage is TRBV14 and J usage is TRBJ2-7, with D unclear. This CDR3 has 12 residues. Trimming stripped 1 base from V and 2 bases from J, with 3 bases between. From germline, CDR1 is SGHDN and CDR2 FVKESK.

The V call is TRBV7-9, the J call TRBJ1-2; D call uncertain. Trimming stripped 1 base from V and 4 bases from J, with 13 bases between. This CDR3 is built from 15 residues. The germline V gene encodes CDR1 SEHNR and CDR2 FQNEAQ (reference sequence). CDR3 bases: TGTGCCAGCAGCTTAGGGGGAGGCAGCAGCTATGGCTACACCTTC. It translates to CASSLGGGSSYGYTF.

Here the CDR3 reads CASRNVGAYEQYF. Written as DNA, the CDR3 is TGTGCCAGCCGAAACGTAGGGGCCTACGAGCAGTACTTC. The chain carries TRBV7-2 and TRBJ2-7; D possibly corresponds to TRBD1 (5 bases). Deletions cut 8 bases from V and 2 bases from J, with 13 bases between. The germline V gene has CDR1 SGHTA and CDR2 FQGNSA. The CDR3 has 13 amino acids.

This clone has just a few counts. The gene calls are TRBV9 and TRBJ1-5; 7 bases map to TRBD1. CDR3 length: 15 amino acids. V lost 0 bases to trimming and J lost 3 bases; unmatched junction nucleotides: 3. CDR1 is SGDLS and CDR2 is YYNGEE in the germline V gene. The CDR3 here is CASSVGDSNNQPQHF. CDR3 sequence (DNA): TGTGCCAGCAGCGTAGGGGACAGCAACAATCAGCCCCAGCATTTT.

The chain links TRBV11-1 to TRBJ2-1; D remains unclear. CDR3 size: 12 residues. The V end lost 2 bases, the J end lost 6 bases, and 5 bases lay between the germline ends. Germline values: CDR1 SGHAT, CDR2 FQDESV (reference sequence). The chain's CDR3 is CASSLLGNEQFF. The CDR3 DNA follows: TGTGCCAGCAGCTTATTGGGCAATGAGCAGTTCTTC.

The chain employs TRBV30 and TRBJ2-1; 10 bases match TRBD2. CDR3 length equals 18 residues. Germline V gene lookup returns CDR1 GTSNPN and CDR2 SVGIG (reference sequence). With 3 bases clipped from V and 7 bases from J, the junction kept 18 bases outside the gene matches. CDR3 bases: TGTGCCTGGAGCCCCACAGGGGCTAGCGGGAGTTTTGTGAATGAGCAGTTCTTC. Translated, it gives CAWSPTGASGSFVNEQFF.

The chain links TRBV11-2 to TRBJ2-7; 8 bases are shared with TRBD2. V lost 4 bases, J lost 2 bases, and 4 bases stayed unmatched. In germline, CDR1 is SGHAT, CDR2 FQNNGV. CDR3 length: 14 amino acids. CDR3 nucleotide sequence: TGTGCCAGCAGCTCGGGGGGGAGAGCCTACGAGCAGTACTTC. Translation gives CASSSGGRAYEQYF.

J is TRBJ2-7 and V is TRBV19, with TRBD2 identical over 10 bases. V trimming: 5 bases; J trimming: 1 base; junction bases outside the gene matches: 5. The CDR3 spans 15 residues. CDR1 is LNHDA and CDR2 is SQIVND in the germline V gene (reference sequence). CDR3 DNA sequence: TGTGCCAGTAGTCGGTCGACTAGCGGGTCCTACGAGCAGTACTTC. Translating it yields CASSRSTSGSYEQYF.

The genes are TRBV29-1 and TRBJ2-7; D may match TRBD1 or TRBD2 (5 bases each). Deletions cut 4 bases from V and 6 bases from J, with 16 bases between. The CDR3 is made up of 13 amino acids. Germline V gene sequence: CDR1 SQVTM, CDR2 ANQGSEA. The CDR3 here is CSVAGTETAEQYF. CDR3 coding DNA: TGCAGCGTTGCCGGGACCGAAACGGCCGAGCAGTACTTC.

This chain links TRBV9 with TRBJ1-5; no definite D call. The CDR3 runs 15 residues. Germline CDR1 is SGDLS and CDR2 is YYNGEE. V gave up 0 bases and J gave up 9 bases, with 16 bases separating them. This chain's CDR3 is CASSVVALPSWPQHF. The DNA of the CDR3 is TGTGCCAGCAGCGTAGTGGCACTCCCTTCTTGGCCCCAGCATTTT.

The chain has TRBV4-3 and TRBJ2-5, with D uncertain. Trimming left V 1 base short and J 1 base short, with 10 bases between. The length of the CDR3 is 15 residues. From germline, CDR1 is LGHNA and CDR2 YSLEER. The CDR3 sequence is CASSQGQDSQETQYF. The CDR3 nucleotides are TGCGCCAGCAGCCAAGGTCAGGATAGCCAAGAGACCCAGTACTTC.

This clone was seen a handful of times. This chain links TRBV27 with TRBJ2-4; D is undetermined. The germline CDR1 and CDR2 sequences are MNHEY and SMNVEV (reference sequence). This CDR3 has 14 residues. The ends were cut back, 6 bases at V and 8 bases at J, with 17 bases in the middle. Here the CDR3 reads CASSPATGFDIQYF. DNA for the CDR3: TGTGCCAGCAGCCCTGCGACTGGGTTCGACATTCAGTACTTC.

This rearrangement joins TRBV20-1 to TRBJ2-7, with D maybe TRBD1 (6 bases). The CDR3 is 11 amino acids. Germline V gives CDR1 DFQATT, CDR2 SNEGSKA (reference sequence). V was cut by 6 bases and J by 3 bases, with 9 bases left in between. The CDR3 spells CSARDNYEQYF. In DNA, the CDR3 is TGCAGTGCCAGGGACAACTACGAGCAGTACTTC.

This chain joins TRBV19 and TRBJ2-1; maybe TRBD2 (5 bases). Trimming removed 2 bases at V and 8 bases at J, with 28 bases between. The CDR3 consists of 19 residues. CDR1 and CDR2 from the germline V gene are LNHDA and SQIVND (reference sequence). CDR3: CASSIYSFGVAVPRDEQFF. As DNA, the CDR3 is TGTGCCAGTAGTATATACTCTTTCGGGGTTGCGGTTCCCCGCGATGAGCAGTTCTTC.

CDR3 sequence (DNA): TGTGCCAGCAGTACTAGCGGGGGGGTCTACGAGCAGTACTTC. This translates into CASSTSGGVYEQYF. The J gene is TRBJ2-7, the V gene TRBV6-6; 13 bases line up with TRBD2. Germline CDR1 is MNHNY and CDR2 is SVGAGI (reference sequence). The V gene end was trimmed by 5 bases and the J gene end by 3 bases; junction bases not matched to a gene: 1. This CDR3 spans 14 amino acids.

The chain employs TRBV30 and TRBJ1-2; TRBD1 is a possible D gene (5 bases). The germline gives CDR1 GTSNPN, CDR2 SVGIG (reference sequence). Trimming stripped 2 bases from V and 5 bases from J, with 18 bases between. The CDR3 spans 15 residues. CDR3 in DNA: TGTGCCTGGAGTCCCCGGTTCAGGGTGCCGTATGGCTACACCTTC. This translates into CAWSPRFRVPYGYTF.

V usage is TRBV6-5 and J usage is TRBJ1-4; 10 nucleotides align to TRBD1. Germline assignment: CDR1 MNHEY and CDR2 SVGAGI. The CDR3 length is 14 residues. The V gene end was trimmed by 6 bases and the J gene end by 7 bases; junction bases not matched to a gene: 5. In nucleotides, the CDR3 is TGTGCCAGCAGAGGGACAGGGGATACTGAAAAACTGTTTTTT. It is translated as CASRGTGDTEKLFF.

The CDR3, as DNA: TGTGCCAGCAGCTTAGTACAGGGCACGACTGAAGCTTTCTTT. It specifies CASSLVQGTTEAFF. The chain recombines TRBV7-2 with TRBJ1-1; TRBD1 might be the D (6 bases). The V gene's germline CDR1 is SGHTA and CDR2 FQGNSA. The CDR3 has 14 residues. V was shortened by 1 base and J by 5 bases, with 11 bases between the two germline ends. The full variable domain, in which reference TRBV7-2 and TRBJ1-1 provide the parts outside the CDR3, is GAGVSQSPSNKVTEKGKDVELRCDPISGHTALYWYRQSLGQGLEFLIYFQGNSAPDKSGLPSDRFSAERTGGSVSTLTIQRTQQEDSAVYLCASSLVQGTTEAFFGQGTRLTVV.